This TCR beta chain originates from a study of cytomegalovirus exposure and HLA in healthy donors. Whole-study findings and limits: Among donors in an Asian-associated ancestry cluster, a later analysis reportedly found fewer N-insertions than the roughly 650-donor mean.

V was pared by 5 bases and J by 0 bases, with 20 bases between. This CDR3 is built from 19 residues. The V gene's germline CDR1 is MDHEN and CDR2 SYDVKM. PCR used 60 Vbeta primers and 13 Jbeta primers. Method: immunoSEQ multiplex PCR; TCRdb's copy keeps in-frame clones and lacks some. The sample lists around 90,000 clones; approximately 77% were seen once. A note on this clone: The target antigen is unknown.

V is TRBV28 and J is TRBJ2-6, with D tentatively TRBD2 (5 bases). The clonotype was recovered from a human donor in good health. The specimen was PBMCs. The CDR3 coding sequence is TGTGCCAGCAGTCCACCCCTCCGGGGAAGCTACTCTGGGGCCAACGTCCTGACTTTC. Translating gives CASSPPLRGSYSGANVLTF.